The 2 T cell receptor beta chains presented below share a single source sample, sequenced in a study of CD8+CD57+ T cells in acquired aplastic anemia (dated by TCRdb to the late 2010s). Flow cytometry had shown CD8+CD57+ cell expansion in the patients selected for sequencing. TCRdb names Illumina HiSeq 2000 as the instrument used. Genomic DNA was used as template for profiling of TCR beta VDJ combinations and CDR3 sequences. TCRdb trimmed the raw reads at Q25, called clones with MiXCR and kept productive beta chains. Each entry is one CDR3 protein sequence, shown with its most common DNA and genes. The sample table lists over 150,000 distinct CDR3 sequences, less than 65% of them with a count of one. The ten largest make up about 42% of the sample. The source material was sorted CD4+, CD8+, or CD8+CD57+ T cells (not recorded which) from PBMCs. The receptor set was obtained from a human donor with aplastic anemia.

The V call is TRBV20-1, the J call TRBJ1-1, with D unresolved. The CDR3 is 13 amino acids. Germline V lookup: CDR1 DFQATT, CDR2 SNEGSKA (reference sequence). V shed 5 bases and J shed 0 bases, with 10 bases lying between them. The CDR3 protein is CSAFRSMNTEAFF. CDR3 DNA: TGCAGTGCTTTCAGGAGCATGAACACTGAAGCTTTCTTT.

The count of this clonotype is one. The rearrangement uses TRBV7-2 and TRBJ1-1; 7 positions agree with TRBD1. V shed 4 bases, J shed 10 bases, and the junction held 9 bases outside the gene matches. Germline V CDR1 and CDR2: SGHTA, FQGNSA. CDR3 size: 13 residues. The CDR3, as DNA: TGTGCCAGCAGCTCCCGACAGGGCCTCGTAGCTTTCTTT. This codes for CASSSRQGLVAFF.